The text below deals with one T cell receptor beta chain. The antigen is unknown. TCRdb's copy holds only in-frame clones and misses some; the assay was immunoSEQ multiplex PCR. The table includes around 97,000 clones, around 73% detected once. This record comes from a study of cytotoxic CD8 clonotypes in ibrutinib-treated CLL. On the study more broadly: Included were 11 relapsed/refractory and about 14 treatment-naive patients, of whom some 17 were IGHV unmutated. Findings and limits, study-wide: Higher circulating CD8+ T-cell counts strongly accompanied higher baseline clonality, above age-matched healthy donors. Under therapy, public clonotypes either contracted or stayed stable, and they were uncommon. The clonality went up when patients responded to ibrutinib and dropped back toward baseline at progression.

This CDR3 contains 19 residues. V gave up 4 bases and J gave up 2 bases; unmatched junction bases: 10. The germline V gene has CDR1 WNHNN and CDR2 SYGVQD (reference sequence). The chain uses TRBV10-1 and TRBJ2-2, with 13 bases identical to TRBD2. The source was PBMCs, collected after 12 months of ibrutinib treatment. This TCR came from a human donor with chronic lymphocytic leukemia. The CDR3 is CASSGGLAGPHLNTGELFF. DNA of the CDR3: TGCGCCAGCAGTGGGGGACTAGCGGGGCCTCACCTTAACACCGGGGAGCTGTTTTTT.